This section outlines one TCR beta chain sequence together with its context. Its antigen is currently unknown. This specimen belongs to a study of Graves' ophthalmopathy and Graves' hyperthyroidism. CDR1 and CDR2 from the germline V gene are ENHRY and SYGVKD. The CDR3 extends over 9 amino acids. V gave up 6 bases and J gave up 12 bases, with 3 bases separating them. Overall study results and limits: The study's model predicted ophthalmopathy progression at about 64% sensitivity and almost 75% specificity. Separation of ophthalmopathy from stable hyperthyroidism was achieved by a 13-signature model, at about 90% sensitivity and roughly 77% specificity. Most clonotypes expanded in thyroid above 0.001 frequency were present in blood too.

Investigators amplified TCR beta CDR3 regions from RNA transcripts. RT-PCR in the first round used HTBI primers; a second-round multiplex PCR followed. TCRdb recomputed calls from the multiplex PCR reads with MiXCR, one row per CDR3 protein. The data show about 1.2 million distinct CDR3 sequences, 35% to 45% seen once. Patients were excluded if they had other autoimmune diseases or uncontrolled infections, and likewise if pregnancy or lactation applied. This clonotype originated in an adult man with Graves' hyperthyroidism. This chain links TRBV10-3 with TRBJ1-6, with D uncertain. Sequencing was performed on peripheral blood or thyroid tissue (not recorded which). CDR3 nucleotides: TGTGCCATCAGGGAACCCCTCCACTTT. Its translation is CAIREPLHF.